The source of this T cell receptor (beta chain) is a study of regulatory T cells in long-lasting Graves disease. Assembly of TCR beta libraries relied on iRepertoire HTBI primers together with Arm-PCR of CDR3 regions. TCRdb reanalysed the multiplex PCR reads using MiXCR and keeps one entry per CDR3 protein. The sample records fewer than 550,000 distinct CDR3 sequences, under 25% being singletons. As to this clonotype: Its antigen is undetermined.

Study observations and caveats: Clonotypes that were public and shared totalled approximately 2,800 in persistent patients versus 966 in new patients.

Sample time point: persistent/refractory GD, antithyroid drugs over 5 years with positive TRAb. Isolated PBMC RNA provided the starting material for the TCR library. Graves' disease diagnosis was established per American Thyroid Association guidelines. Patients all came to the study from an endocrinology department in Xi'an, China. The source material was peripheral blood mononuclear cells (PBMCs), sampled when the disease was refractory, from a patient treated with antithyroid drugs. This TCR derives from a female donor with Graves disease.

The CDR3 bases are TGTGCCACCAGGAGCTCGGGGCCTGAGCAGTACTTC. It specifies CATRSSGPEQYF. The V gene is TRBV15, the J gene TRBJ2-7; D possibly uses TRBD1 or TRBD2 (5 bases each). Germline CDR1 reads LNHNV; CDR2 reads YYDKDF (reference sequence). The CDR3 totals 12 residues. V shed 6 bases and J shed 7 bases, with 13 bases lying between them.